This T cell receptor beta chain is from a study of cytomegalovirus exposure and HLA in healthy donors. Germline V lookup: CDR1 SGHRS, CDR2 YFSETQ. Trimming removed 6 bases at V and 3 bases at J, with 13 bases between. The CDR3 has 14 residues. Study conclusions and caveats: In a later analysis, specific HLA alleles were associated with 15,000 to 20,000 TCR beta sequences at a 0.05 false discovery rate.

This clone was counted a single time. Its target is unknown. This sample includes further DNA sequences coding for the same CDR3. The PCR had 60 Vbeta and 13 Jbeta primers. Only in-frame clones appear in the TCRdb table, and some are missing; sequencing was by immunoSEQ multiplex PCR. The sample carries around 150,000 clones, around four fifths recorded once. This sequence was found in a woman in her fifties or sixties in good health and CMV-seronegative. The sequenced sample was PBMCs. This sequence joins TRBV5-1 and TRBJ2-1; D perhaps matches TRBD2 (7 bases). CDR3: CASTQGGGYNEQFF. The CDR3 DNA reads as TGCGCCAGCACCCAAGGGGGGGGCTACAATGAGCAGTTCTTC. The whole variable domain, remainder taken from reference TRBV5-1 and TRBJ2-1, is KAGVTQTPRYLIKTRGQQVTLSCSPISGHRSVSWYQQTPGQGLQFLFEYFSETQRNKGNFPGRFSGRQFSNSRSEMNVSTLELGDSALYLCASTQGGGYNEQFFGPGTRLTVL.